Presented here are 5 T cell receptor beta chains from one specimen sequenced in a study of cytomegalovirus exposure and HLA in healthy donors (TCRdb year 2017). Receptor amplification or capture employed the immunoSEQ multiplex PCR assay. For the multiplex PCR, a mixture combining 60 forward primers for TCR Vbeta segments and 13 reverse primers for TCR Jbeta segments was used. TCRdb obtained this table from immuneACCESS and retained in-frame rearrangements with V and J assigned. These tables miss some clones; where compared with another copy, unresolved V genes account for less than half of the shortfall, and the remainder is unexplained. Within this sample are around 130,000 clones, with approximately 80% of them counted one time only. The ten most abundant clones make up under 6.5% of the sample. Sequenced sample: PBMCs. The source of these receptors is a man between 18 and 35 years old in good health and CMV-seropositive.

The count of this clone is one. The chain combines TRBV4-1 with TRBJ2-5, with 9 bases matching TRBD1. The DNA end is a closer match to TRBJ2-7, so the J assignment may be wrong. This CDR3 region has 16 residues. Germline V gene sequence: CDR1 MGHRA, CDR2 YSYEKL. CDR3 DNA sequence: TGCGCCAGCAGCCATCCTCCGGGACAGGGTACCTACGAGCAGTACTTC. As protein: CASSHPPGQGTYEQYF.

This clone occurred a few times. This chain connects TRBV28 to TRBJ2-5; TRBD2 matches 11 bases. The CDR3 runs to 16 residues. V trimming: 3 bases; J trimming: 5 bases; junction bases outside the gene matches: 8. The germline V gene has CDR1 MDHEN and CDR2 SYDVKM. The CDR3 reads CASSFGLAGGPETQYF. DNA for the CDR3: TGTGCCAGCAGTTTCGGCTTAGCGGGAGGGCCGGAGACCCAGTACTTC. Using reference TRBV28 and TRBJ2-5 for the parts outside the CDR3, the full variable domain is DVKVTQSSRYLVKRTGEKVFLECVQDMDHENMFWYRQDPGLGLRLIYFSYDVKMKEKGDIPEGYSVSREKKERFSLILESASTNQTSMYLCASSFGLAGGPETQYFGPGTRLLVL.

The sample holds one count of this clone. The chain employs TRBV27 and TRBJ2-3; 7 positions agree with TRBD2. V shed 0 bases and J 0 bases; nucleotides not matched to a gene: 15. The CDR3 contains 20 residues. The germline V gene has CDR1 MNHEY and CDR2 SMNVEV (reference sequence). CDR3: CASSLSGVEERGASTDTQYF. CDR3 in DNA: TGTGCCAGCAGTTTATCAGGCGTGGAAGAGCGGGGAGCTAGCACAGATACGCAGTATTTT.

The chain recombines TRBV4-1 with TRBJ1-1, with a tentative D call TRBD1 (6 bases). The V end lost 4 bases, the J end lost 4 bases, and 10 bases lay between the germline ends. The CDR3 is made up of 13 amino acids. The germline gives CDR1 MGHRA, CDR2 YSYEKL. The CDR3 reads CASSPTGFTEAFF. CDR3 in DNA: TGCGCCAGCAGCCCGACAGGTTTCACTGAAGCTTTCTTT.

The J gene is TRBJ1-1, the V gene TRBV7-9; D is unclear. There are 12 residues in the CDR3. Deletions cut 1 base from V and 11 bases from J, with 11 bases between. Looked up from germline, CDR1 is SEHNR and CDR2 is FQNEAQ (reference sequence). Written as DNA, the CDR3 is TGTGCCAGCAGCTTAGGGATGGTCGGGGCTTTCTTT. It yields the protein CASSLGMVGAFF.